This T cell receptor beta chain was captured by sequencing in a study of spatial heterogeneity in lung cancer. Across the whole study: Raw reads showed each unique TCR and UMI combination turning up more than ten times on average.

In TCRdb, the 5' RACE reads were re-called with MiXCR into one record per CDR3 protein. The sample gives about 36,000 distinct CDR3 sequences, 5.2% of which show up once; around 26% is in the top ten. Time point specified: sample taken at primary tumor resection. The input material, whole RNA from tumor, nontumor lung or frozen PBMC, was sequenced unsorted. Germline V CDR1 and CDR2: SGHKS, YYEKEE (reference sequence). V was trimmed by 6 bases and J by 2 bases, leaving 24 bases between them. The CDR3 contains 17 residues. V gene TRBV5-5 combines with J gene TRBJ2-7; D is unclear. The sequence was collected from a female donor with early-stage non-small cell lung cancer. The starting material was PBMCs, obtained at surgery. The CDR3, as DNA: TGTGCCAGCACTCGCAACACGACCTCGACCTCCGCCTACGAGCAGTACTTC. As protein: CASTRNTTSTSAYEQYF.